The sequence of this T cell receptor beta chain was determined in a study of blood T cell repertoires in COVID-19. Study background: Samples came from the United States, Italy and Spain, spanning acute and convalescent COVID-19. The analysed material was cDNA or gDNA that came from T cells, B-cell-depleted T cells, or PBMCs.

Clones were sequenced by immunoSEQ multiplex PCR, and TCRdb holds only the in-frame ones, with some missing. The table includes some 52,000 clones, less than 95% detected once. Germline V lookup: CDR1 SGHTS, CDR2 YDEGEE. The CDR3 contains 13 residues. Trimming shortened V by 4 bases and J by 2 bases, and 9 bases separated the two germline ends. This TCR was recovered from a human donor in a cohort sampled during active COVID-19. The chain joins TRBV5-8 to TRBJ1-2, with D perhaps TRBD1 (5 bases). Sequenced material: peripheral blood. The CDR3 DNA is TGTGCCAGCAGCGCGACAGTAAACTATGGCTACACCTTC. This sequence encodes CASSATVNYGYTF.